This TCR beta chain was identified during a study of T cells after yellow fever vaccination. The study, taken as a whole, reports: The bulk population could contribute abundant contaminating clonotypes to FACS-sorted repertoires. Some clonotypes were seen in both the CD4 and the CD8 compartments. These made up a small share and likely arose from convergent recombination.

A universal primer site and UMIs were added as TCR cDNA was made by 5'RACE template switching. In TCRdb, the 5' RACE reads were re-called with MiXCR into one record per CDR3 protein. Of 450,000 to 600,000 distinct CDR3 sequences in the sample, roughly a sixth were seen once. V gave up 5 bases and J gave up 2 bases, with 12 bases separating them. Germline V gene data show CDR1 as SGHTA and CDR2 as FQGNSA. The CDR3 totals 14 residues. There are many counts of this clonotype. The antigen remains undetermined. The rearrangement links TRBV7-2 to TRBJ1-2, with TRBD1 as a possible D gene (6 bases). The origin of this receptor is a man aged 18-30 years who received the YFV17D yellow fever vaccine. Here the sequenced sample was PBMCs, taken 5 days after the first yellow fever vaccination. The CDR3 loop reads CASSRNQGNYGYTF. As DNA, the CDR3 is TGTGCCAGCAGCAGAAACCAGGGGAACTATGGCTACACCTTC.